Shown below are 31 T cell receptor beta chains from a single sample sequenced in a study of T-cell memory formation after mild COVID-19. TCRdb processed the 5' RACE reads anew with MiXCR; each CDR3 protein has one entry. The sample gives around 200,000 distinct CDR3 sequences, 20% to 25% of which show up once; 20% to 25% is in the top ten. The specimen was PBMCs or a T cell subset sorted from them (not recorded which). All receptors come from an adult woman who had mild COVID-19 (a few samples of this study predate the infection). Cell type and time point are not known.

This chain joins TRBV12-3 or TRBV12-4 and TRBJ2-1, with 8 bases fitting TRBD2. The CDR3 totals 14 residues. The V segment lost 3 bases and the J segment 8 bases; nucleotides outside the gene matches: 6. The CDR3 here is CASSFPKAGDEQFF. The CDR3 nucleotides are TGTGCCAGCAGTTTTCCGAAAGCGGGGGATGAGCAGTTCTTC.

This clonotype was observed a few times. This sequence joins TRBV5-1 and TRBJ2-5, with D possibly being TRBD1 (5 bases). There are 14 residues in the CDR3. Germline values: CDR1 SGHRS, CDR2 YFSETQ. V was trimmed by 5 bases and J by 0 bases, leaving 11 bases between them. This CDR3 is CASRQGSNQETQYF. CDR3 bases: TGCGCCAGCAGGCAGGGCTCAAACCAAGAGACCCAGTACTTC.

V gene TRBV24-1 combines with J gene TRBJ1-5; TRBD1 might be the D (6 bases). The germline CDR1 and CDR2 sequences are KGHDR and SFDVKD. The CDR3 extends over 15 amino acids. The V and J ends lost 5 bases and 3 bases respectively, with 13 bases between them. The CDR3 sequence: CATSVGAYPNQPQHF. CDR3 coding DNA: TGTGCCACCAGTGTGGGGGCCTACCCCAATCAGCCCCAGCATTTT.

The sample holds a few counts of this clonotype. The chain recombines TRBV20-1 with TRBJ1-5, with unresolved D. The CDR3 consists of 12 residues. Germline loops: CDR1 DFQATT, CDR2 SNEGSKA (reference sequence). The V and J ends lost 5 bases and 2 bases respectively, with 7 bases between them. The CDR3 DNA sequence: TGCAGTGCTGACGAGGGCAATCAGCCCCAGCATTTT. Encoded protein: CSADEGNQPQHF.

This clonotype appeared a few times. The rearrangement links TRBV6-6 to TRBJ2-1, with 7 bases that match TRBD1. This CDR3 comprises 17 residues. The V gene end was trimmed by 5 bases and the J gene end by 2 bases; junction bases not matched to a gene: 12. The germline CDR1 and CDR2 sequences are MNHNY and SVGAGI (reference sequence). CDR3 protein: CASSPLLGDRPYNEQFF. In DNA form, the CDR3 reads TGTGCCAGCAGTCCACTTCTGGGGGACAGACCCTACAATGAGCAGTTCTTC.

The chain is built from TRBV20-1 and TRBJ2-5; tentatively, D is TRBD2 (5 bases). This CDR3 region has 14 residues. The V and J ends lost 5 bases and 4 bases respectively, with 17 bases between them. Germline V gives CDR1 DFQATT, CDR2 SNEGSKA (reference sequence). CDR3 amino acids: CSAPLRGGRETQYF. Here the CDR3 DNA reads TGCAGTGCTCCTCTCCGGGGTGGGCGAGAGACCCAGTACTTC.

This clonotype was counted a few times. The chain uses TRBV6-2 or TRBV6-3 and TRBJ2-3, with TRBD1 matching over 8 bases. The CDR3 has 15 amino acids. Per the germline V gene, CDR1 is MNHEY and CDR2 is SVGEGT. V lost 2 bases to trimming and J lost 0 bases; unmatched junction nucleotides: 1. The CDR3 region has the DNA TGTGCCAGCAGTTACAGGACAGGGAGCACAGATACGCAGTATTTT. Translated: CASSYRTGSTDTQYF.

This CDR3 is CASSLSRDSTEAFF. Here the CDR3 DNA reads TGTGCCAGCAGCTTATCAAGGGACTCAACTGAAGCTTTCTTT. V is TRBV7-9 and J is TRBJ1-1, with D possibly being TRBD1 (5 bases). This CDR3 contains 14 residues. CDR1 and CDR2 (germline): SEHNR, FQNEAQ (reference sequence). The V and J ends lost 2 bases and 5 bases respectively, with 12 bases between them. The complete variable domain, with remaining parts taken from reference TRBV7-9 and TRBJ1-1, reads DTGVSQNPRHKITKRGQNVTFRCDPISEHNRLYWYRQTLGQGPEFLTYFQNEAQLEKSRLLSDRFSAERPKGSFSTLEIQRTEQGDSAMYLCASSLSRDSTEAFFGQGTRLTVV.

The CDR3 nucleotides are TGTGCCAGCAGCTTGGGTCCAGGTCAATATGGCTACACCTTC. This translates into CASSLGPGQYGYTF. The rearrangement joins TRBV11-2 to TRBJ1-2; D uncertain. Germline V gene lookup returns CDR1 SGHAT and CDR2 FQNNGV. The CDR3 sequence is 14 residues long. V was pared by 3 bases and J by 5 bases, with 13 bases between. Full variable domain (remainder filled in from reference TRBV11-2 and TRBJ1-2): EAGVAQSPRYKIIEKRQSVAFWCNPISGHATLYWYQQILGQGPKLLIQFQNNGVVDDSQLPKDRFSAERLKGVDSTLKIQPAKLEDSAVYLCASSLGPGQYGYTFGSGTRLTVV.

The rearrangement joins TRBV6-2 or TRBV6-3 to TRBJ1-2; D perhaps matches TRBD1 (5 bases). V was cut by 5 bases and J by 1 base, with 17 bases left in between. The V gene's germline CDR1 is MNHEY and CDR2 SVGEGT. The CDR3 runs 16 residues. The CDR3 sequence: CASSNLRQNRNYGYTF. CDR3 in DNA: TGTGCCAGCAGTAACCTTCGACAGAACCGTAACTATGGCTACACCTTC.

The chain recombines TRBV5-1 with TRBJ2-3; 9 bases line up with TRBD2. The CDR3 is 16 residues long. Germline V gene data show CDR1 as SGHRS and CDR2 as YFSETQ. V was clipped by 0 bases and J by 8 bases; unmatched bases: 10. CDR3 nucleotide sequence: TGCGCCAGCAGCTTGGATCGAGCGGGGGGAATAGGTACGCAGTATTTT. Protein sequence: CASSLDRAGGIGTQYF.

In DNA form, the CDR3 reads TGTGCCAGCAGCCCACCCGGGACAGCCCCCTACGAGCAGTACTTC. It encodes CASSPPGTAPYEQYF. The chain recombines TRBV11-2 with TRBJ2-7; 7 nucleotides align to TRBD1. The J segment lost 2 bases and the V segment lost 5 bases, leaving 9 bases of the junction unmatched. CDR1 is SGHAT and CDR2 is FQNNGV in the germline V gene. This CDR3 spans 15 amino acids.

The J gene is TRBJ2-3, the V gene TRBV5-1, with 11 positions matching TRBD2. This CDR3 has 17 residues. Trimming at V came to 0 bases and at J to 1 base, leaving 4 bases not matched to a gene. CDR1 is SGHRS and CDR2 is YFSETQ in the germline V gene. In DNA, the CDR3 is TGCGCCAGCAGCTTGGGGGCTAGCGGGGGGCGCACAGATACGCAGTATTTT. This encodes CASSLGASGGRTDTQYF.

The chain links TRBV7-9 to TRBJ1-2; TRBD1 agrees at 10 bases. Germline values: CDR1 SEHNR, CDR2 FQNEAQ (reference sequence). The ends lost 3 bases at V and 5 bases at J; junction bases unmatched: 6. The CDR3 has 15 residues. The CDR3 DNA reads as TGTGCCAGCAGCTTCACGGACAGGGGGATATATGGCTACACCTTC. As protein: CASSFTDRGIYGYTF. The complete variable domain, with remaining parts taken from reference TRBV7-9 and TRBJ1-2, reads DTGVSQNPRHKITKRGQNVTFRCDPISEHNRLYWYRQTLGQGPEFLTYFQNEAQLEKSRLLSDRFSAERPKGSFSTLEIQRTEQGDSAMYLCASSFTDRGIYGYTFGSGTRLTVV.

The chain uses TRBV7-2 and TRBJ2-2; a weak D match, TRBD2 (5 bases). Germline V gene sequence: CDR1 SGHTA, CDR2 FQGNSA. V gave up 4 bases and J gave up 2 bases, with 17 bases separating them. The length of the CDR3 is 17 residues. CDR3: CASSYASAAINTGELFF. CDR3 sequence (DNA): TGTGCCAGCAGCTACGCTTCAGCGGCAATTAACACCGGGGAGCTGTTTTTT.

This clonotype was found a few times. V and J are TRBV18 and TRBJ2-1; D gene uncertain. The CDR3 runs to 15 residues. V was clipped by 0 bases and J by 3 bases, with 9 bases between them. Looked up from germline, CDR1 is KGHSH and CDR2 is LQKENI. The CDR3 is CASSPPTDHYNEQFF. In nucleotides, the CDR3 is TGTGCCAGCTCACCACCGACGGACCACTACAATGAGCAGTTCTTC.

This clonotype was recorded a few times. CDR3: CSVPTVNTEAFF. For the CDR3, the DNA is TGCAGCGTACCGACAGTGAACACTGAAGCTTTCTTT. The rearrangement links TRBV29-1 to TRBJ1-1, with D possibly being TRBD1 (5 bases). This CDR3 has 12 residues. V was cut by 6 bases and J by 0 bases, with 8 bases left in between. Germline CDR1 and CDR2: SQVTM and ANQGSEA.

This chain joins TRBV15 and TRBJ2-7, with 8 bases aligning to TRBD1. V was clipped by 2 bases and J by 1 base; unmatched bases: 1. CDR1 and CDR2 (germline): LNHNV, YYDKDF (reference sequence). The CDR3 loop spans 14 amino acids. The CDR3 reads CATSRQGASYEQYF. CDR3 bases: TGTGCCACCAGCAGACAGGGGGCTTCCTACGAGCAGTACTTC.

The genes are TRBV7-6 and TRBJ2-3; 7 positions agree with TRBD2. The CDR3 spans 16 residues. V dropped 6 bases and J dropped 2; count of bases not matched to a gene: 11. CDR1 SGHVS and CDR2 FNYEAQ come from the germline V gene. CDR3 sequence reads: CASRPTSWALTDTQYF. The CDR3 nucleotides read TGTGCCAGCAGACCGACTAGCTGGGCCCTCACAGATACGCAGTATTTT.

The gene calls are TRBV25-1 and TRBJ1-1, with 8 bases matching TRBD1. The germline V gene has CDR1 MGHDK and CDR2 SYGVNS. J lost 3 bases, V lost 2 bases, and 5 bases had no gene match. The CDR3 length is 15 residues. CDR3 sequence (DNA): TGTGCCAGCAGTGAAGGACAGGGAATCGACACTGAAGCTTTCTTT. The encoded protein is CASSEGQGIDTEAFF. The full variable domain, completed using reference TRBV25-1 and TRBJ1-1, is EADIYQTPRYLVIGTGKKITLECSQTMGHDKMYWYQQDPGMELHLIHYSYGVNSTEKGDLSSESTVSRIRTEHFPLTLESARPSHTSQYLCASSEGQGIDTEAFFGQGTRLTVV.

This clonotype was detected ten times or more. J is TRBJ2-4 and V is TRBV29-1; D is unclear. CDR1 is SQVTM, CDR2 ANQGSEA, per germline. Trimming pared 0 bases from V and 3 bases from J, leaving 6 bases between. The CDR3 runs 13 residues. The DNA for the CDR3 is TGCAGCGTTGAAGAGGCCGACAAAAACATTCAGTACTTC. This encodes CSVEEADKNIQYF. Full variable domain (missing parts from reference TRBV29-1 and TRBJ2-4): SAVISQKPSRDICQRGTSLTIQCQVDSQVTMMFWYRQQPGQSLTLIATANQGSEATYESGFVIDKFPISRPNLTFSTLTVSNMSPEDSSIYLCSVEEADKNIQYFGAGTRLSVL.

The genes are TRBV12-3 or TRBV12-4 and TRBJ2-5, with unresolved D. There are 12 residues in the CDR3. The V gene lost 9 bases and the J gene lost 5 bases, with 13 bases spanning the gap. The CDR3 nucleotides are TGTGCCAGTGCCCGACTTTGGGAGACCCAGTACTTC. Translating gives CASARLWETQYF.

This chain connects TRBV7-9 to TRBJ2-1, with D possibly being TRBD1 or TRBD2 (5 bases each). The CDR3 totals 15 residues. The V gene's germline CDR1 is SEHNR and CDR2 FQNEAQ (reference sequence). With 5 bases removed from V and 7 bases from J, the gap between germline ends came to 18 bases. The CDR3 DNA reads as TGTGCCAGCAGCCTCCAGGGAGCGGCTAGGAATGAGCAGTTCTTC. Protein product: CASSLQGAARNEQFF.

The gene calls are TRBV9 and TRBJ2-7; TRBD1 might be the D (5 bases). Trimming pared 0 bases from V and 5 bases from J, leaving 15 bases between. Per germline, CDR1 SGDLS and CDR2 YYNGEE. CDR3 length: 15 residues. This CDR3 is CASSVGVVAGHEQYF. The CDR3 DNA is TGTGCCAGCAGCGTAGGAGTAGTCGCAGGGCACGAGCAGTACTTC.

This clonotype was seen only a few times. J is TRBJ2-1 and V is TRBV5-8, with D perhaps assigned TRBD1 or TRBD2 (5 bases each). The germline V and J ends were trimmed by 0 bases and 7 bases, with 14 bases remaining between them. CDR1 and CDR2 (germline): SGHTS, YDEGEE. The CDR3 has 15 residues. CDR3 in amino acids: CASSLVGDGENEQFF. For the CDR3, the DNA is TGTGCCAGCAGCTTGGTAGGGGACGGTGAGAATGAGCAGTTCTTC.

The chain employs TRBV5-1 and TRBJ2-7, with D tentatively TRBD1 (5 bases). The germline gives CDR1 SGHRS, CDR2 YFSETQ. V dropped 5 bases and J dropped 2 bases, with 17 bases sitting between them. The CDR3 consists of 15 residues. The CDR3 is CASRDDSLFAYEQYF. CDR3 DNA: TGCGCCAGCAGGGACGACAGTCTTTTTGCCTACGAGCAGTACTTC.

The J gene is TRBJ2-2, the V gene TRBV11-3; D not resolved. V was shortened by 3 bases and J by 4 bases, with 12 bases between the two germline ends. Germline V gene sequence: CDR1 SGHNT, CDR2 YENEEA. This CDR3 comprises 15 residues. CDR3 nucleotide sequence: TGTGCCAGCAGCTTCCCCATGGGGATCACCGGGGAGCTGTTTTTT. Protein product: CASSFPMGITGELFF.

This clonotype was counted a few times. The CDR3, as DNA: TGCGCCAGCAGCCAAGACTTAGACAGGGTTTATTCACCCCTCCACTTT. Translated: CASSQDLDRVYSPLHF. V gene TRBV4-3 combines with J gene TRBJ1-6; 7 bases line up with TRBD1. The V and J ends lost 0 bases and 8 bases, in that order; junction bases with no gene match: 7. CDR1 and CDR2 from the germline V gene are LGHNA and YSLEER. The length of the CDR3 is 16 residues.

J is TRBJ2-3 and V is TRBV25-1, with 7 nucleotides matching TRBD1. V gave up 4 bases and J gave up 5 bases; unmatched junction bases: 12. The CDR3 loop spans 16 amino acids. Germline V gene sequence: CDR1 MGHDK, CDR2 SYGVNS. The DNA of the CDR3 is TGTGCCAGCAGTGCAATGATCCGGGACAGAGGAGATACGCAGTATTTT. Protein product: CASSAMIRDRGDTQYF.

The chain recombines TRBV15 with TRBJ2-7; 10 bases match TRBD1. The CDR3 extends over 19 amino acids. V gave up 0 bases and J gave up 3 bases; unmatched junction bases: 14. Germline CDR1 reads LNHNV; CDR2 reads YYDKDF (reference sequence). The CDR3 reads CATSRDFTGTGVSYYEQYF. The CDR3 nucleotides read TGTGCCACCAGCAGAGATTTTACCGGGACAGGGGTTTCCTACTACGAGCAGTACTTC. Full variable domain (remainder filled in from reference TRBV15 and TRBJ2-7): DAMVIQNPRYQVTQFGKPVTLSCSQTLNHNVMYWYQQKSSQAPKLLFHYYDKDFNNEADTPDNFQSRRPNTSFCFLDIRSPGLGDTAMYLCATSRDFTGTGVSYYEQYFGPGTRLTVT.

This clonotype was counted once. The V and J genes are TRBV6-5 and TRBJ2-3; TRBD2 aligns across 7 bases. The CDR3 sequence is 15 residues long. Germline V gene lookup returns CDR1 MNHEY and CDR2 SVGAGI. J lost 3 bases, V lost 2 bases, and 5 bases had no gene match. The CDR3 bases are TGTGCCAGCAGTTACGGCGGGAGTAGGACAGATACGCAGTATTTT. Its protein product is CASSYGGSRTDTQYF.